The T cell receptor beta chain under discussion was sequenced for a study of blood T cell repertoires in COVID-19. Germline CDR1 and CDR2: SGHAT and FQNNGV. V gave up 4 bases and J gave up 1 base, with 13 bases separating them. The CDR3 has 15 amino acids. Authors' processing steps: Reference gene primers were amplified, and this amplification served to estimate nucleated cell counts. Libraries were prepared by immunoSEQ multiplex PCR; TCRdb keeps only in-frame clonotypes and omits some of them. Clone size and the V and J calls come from that table; the DNA yielded D and trimming. The table shows 180,000 or so clones, with 70% to 90% occurring only once.

The source of this sequence is a man between 18 and 35 years old with acute or convalescent COVID-19. The sequenced sample was peripheral blood. The chain links TRBV11-2 to TRBJ1-1; D remains unclear. The CDR3 coding sequence is TGTGCCAGCAGCTCCGTAGGCGGATGGAACACTGAAGCTTTCTTT. Translation gives CASSSVGGWNTEAFF.